This T cell receptor beta chain appears in the sequencing data of a study of cytomegalovirus exposure and HLA in healthy donors (dated by TCRdb to 2016 to 2017). Describing the broader study: The 550 to 750 repertoires of the first cohort and the 120 or so validation repertoires were produced on the same platform, according to a later analysis. The study combined high-throughput TCR immunosequencing, statistical association of individual TCRs with disease status, and machine learning to predict cytomegalovirus infection status. The study was designed to test whether signatures of past pathogen exposure could be identified by cataloging public T cell receptors. Besides the first cohort of hundreds of subjects, a separate validation cohort made up of some 110 different subjects was used. The investigation overall reported the following: Three of the identified cytomegalovirus-associated TCR beta chains were confirmed in vitro to be specific for cytomegalovirus antigens. The classifier was reported to diagnose cytomegalovirus status with high specificity and sensitivity in both the original and validation cohorts. In the study, approximately 150 TCR beta chains were listed as associated with cytomegalovirus. Across donors, most TCR sequences were observed very rarely, whereas some public TCRs were present in many individuals. Of the cluster scores, 85% to 95% were above 0 in a later analysis, which found that TCRs clustered in the first cohort also tended to co-occur in the roughly 130 validation repertoires. A later analysis lacked HLA typing for the validation cohort, so it scored co-occurrence in that cohort across all 120 or so repertoires. The authors suggested that the approach could potentially be generalized to other disease states and immunological phenotypes.

Separate from the approximately 700-subject first cohort, the validation cohort of about 120 subjects was the group to which the donors belonged. Remarks on this clone: Its antigen is unknown. Qualities for individual bases were not recorded, and no much larger clone is one base off.

Spanning cysteine to phenylalanine, the CDR3 consists of 17 amino acids. CDR3 DNA is the only sequence kept; it has 51 bases, read in frame from the first base. CDR1 and CDR2 (MGHRA, YSYEKL) derive from the germline V gene. The V and J ends are trimmed by 1 base and 0 bases, leaving 13 bases between them. Library construction relied on the immunoSEQ multiplex PCR assay. The original methods were these. A statistical classification framework was built for diagnosing cytomegalovirus status from the catalog of TCR beta chain sequences. The table was pulled from immuneACCESS by TCRdb, which kept in-frame rearrangements only. Such tables lose some clones; where checked, under half of the loss comes from unresolved V genes, and the rest has no known cause. The V and J calls and clone size were taken over from that table, and D and trimming were inferred from the DNA. Present in this sample are 150,000 to 200,000 clones, roughly nine tenths of which were seen just once. Jointly, the top ten make up around 6% of the sample.

This clonotype was obtained from a woman under 40 in good health and CMV-seronegative. The sequenced sample was PBMCs. The rearrangement joined TRBV4-1 to TRBJ2-1, with no D gene named confidently. The CDR3 region: CASSQVSPAGSYNEQFF. In nucleotide form, the sequence is TGCGCCAGCAGCCAAGTATCGCCCGCCGGCTCCTACAATGAGCAGTTCTTC.